This T cell receptor (beta chain) was recorded in a study of beta chain features in type 1 diabetes. Study outcomes and limitations: Patients' naive, central memory and regulatory TCRB repertoires appeared more alike than those of healthy donors.

Since all of the isolated RNA was reverse transcribed, expressed TCRB transcripts were what got sequenced. The data were produced by immunoSEQ multiplex PCR, yet TCRdb's version contains in-frame clones alone and is incomplete. This table has more than 350,000 clones, 10% to 12% appearing once. This clone occurred a few times. Its antigen is unidentified. CD45RO/CCR7/CD25/CD127/CD95/CD27 staining was used to isolate CD4+ naive, central memory, regulatory and stem cell-like memory cells by sorting. The CDR3 totals 13 residues. V shed 6 bases and J shed 1 base, with 9 bases lying between them. Germline V gene lookup returns CDR1 LNHDA and CDR2 SQIVND (reference sequence).

Sequencing input: naive CD4+ T cells from blood. V and J are TRBV19 and TRBJ1-1; TRBD1 is a possible D gene (5 bases). This receptor was taken from a woman aged 18-29 years in good health. The CDR3 spells CASRAGQNTEAFF. DNA of the CDR3: TGTGCCAGTAGAGCAGGGCAGAACACTGAAGCTTTCTTT.